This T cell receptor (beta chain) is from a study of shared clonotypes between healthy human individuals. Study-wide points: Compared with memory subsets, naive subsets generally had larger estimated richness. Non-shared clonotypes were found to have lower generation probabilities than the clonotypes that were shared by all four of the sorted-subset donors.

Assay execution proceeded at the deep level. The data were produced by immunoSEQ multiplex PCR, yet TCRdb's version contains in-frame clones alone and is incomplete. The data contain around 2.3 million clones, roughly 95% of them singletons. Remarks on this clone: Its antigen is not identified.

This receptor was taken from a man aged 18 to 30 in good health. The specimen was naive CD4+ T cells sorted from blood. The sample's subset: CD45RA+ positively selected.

CDR3 residues: CASSPGEKQFWDTEAFF. DNA for the CDR3: TGTGCCAGCAGCCCAGGGGAGAAGCAGTTTTGGGACACTGAAGCTTTCTTT. The chain is built from TRBV13 and TRBJ1-1; the D gene is possibly TRBD1 (6 bases). This CDR3 contains 17 residues. Germline V lookup: CDR1 PRHDT, CDR2 FYEKMQ (reference sequence). Trimming stripped 5 bases from V and 3 bases from J, with 22 bases between.